This is a list of T cell receptor beta chains from one sample in a study of CD8+CD57+ T cells in acquired aplastic anemia. In TCRdb, the reads were re-called with MiXCR into one record per CDR3 protein. The sample holds 200,000 to 250,000 distinct CDR3 sequences, around 45% seen once. Input material: sorted CD4+, CD8+, or CD8+CD57+ T cells (not recorded which) from PBMCs. Receptors were obtained from a human donor with aplastic anemia. CDR3s include the opening cysteine and the closing phenylalanine or tryptophan. A D gene is named only where the DNA matches it firmly. Rows may omit the clone size; those that give it use once, few, many or a size class.

V gene,J gene,D gene,clone size,CDR3 DNA,CDR3 protein
TRBV30,TRBJ1-2,.,many,TGTGCCTGGAGTGTCCCGCCGACAGATGGCTACACCTTC,CAWSVPPTDGYTF
TRBV6-1,TRBJ2-3,.,.,TGTGCCAGCAGTTCTCAGGACTCAGACACAGATACGCAGTATTTT,CASSSQDSDTDTQYF
TRBV7-3,TRBJ1-1,TRBD1,.,TGTGCCAGCAGCCCGGGACAGGGGATCACTGAAGCTTTCTTT,CASSPGQGITEAFF
TRBV12-3/TRBV12-4,TRBJ2-7,TRBD2,many,TGTGCCAGCAGCCGCCCTCCCGGGACTAGCGGCTACGAGCAGTACTTC,CASSRPPGTSGYEQYF
TRBV6-5,TRBJ1-1,.,many,TGTGCCAGCAGTGCCAAGGCGGGGAACACTGAAGCTTTCTTT,CASSAKAGNTEAFF
TRBV7-2,TRBJ1-1,.,.,TGTGCCAGCAGCCAAGGGGGGGGCTTGAACACTGAAGCTTTCTTT,CASSQGGGLNTEAFF
TRBV10-3,TRBJ2-3,.,.,TGTGCCATCAATGCTGGGAGCACTAGCACAGATACGCAGTATTTT,CAINAGSTSTDTQYF
TRBV10-3,TRBJ2-5,TRBD2,.,TGTGCCATCAGAGAAAGCGGGGAAGAGACCCAGTACTTC,CAIRESGEETQYF
TRBV10-3,TRBJ1-5,.,.,TGTGCCACCAGTGAGACGACTAGGGAGGAGACCCAGCATTTT,CATSETTREETQHF
TRBV4-1,TRBJ2-1,TRBD2,many,TGCGCCAGCAGCCAGGGGACTAGCAGTGAGCAGTTCTTC,CASSQGTSSEQFF
TRBV2,TRBJ2-1,.,few,TGTGCCAGCAAGGGACATACCTACAATGAGCAGTTCTTC,CASKGHTYNEQFF
TRBV4-2,TRBJ2-7,.,many,TGTGCCAGCAGCCATCGGACAGCCGAATACGAGCAGTACTTC,CASSHRTAEYEQYF
TRBV7-2,TRBJ2-7,.,many,TGTGCCAGCAGCCCTACGGGAAAGTCCTACGAGCAGTACTTC,CASSPTGKSYEQYF
TRBV2,TRBJ2-7,TRBD1,.,TGTGCCGCAGCGACAGGGGAGCTGACCTACGAGCAGTACTTC,CAAATGELTYEQYF
TRBV20-1,TRBJ2-5,.,.,TGCAGTGCGAGACAGAGTCCCCAAGAGACCCAGTACTTC,CSARQSPQETQYF